This TCR beta chain originates from a study of PD-1 blockade in classical Hodgkin lymphoma. Study-level points and caveats: Compared with healthy donors, newly diagnosed patients reportedly showed lower baseline TCR diversity. Complete responders showed a baseline diversity that resembled the diversity of newly diagnosed patients. There remain no defined causes for the repertoire differences, which possibly reflect disease activity or prior therapy.

Points on this clone: The antigen is unknown.

J gave up 4 bases and V 6 bases, and 7 bases lay outside the gene matches. The CDR3 extends over 14 amino acids. CDR1 and CDR2 from the germline V gene are MDHEN and SYDVKM. Every patient had relapsed following autologous stem cell transplantation, and cohorts differed in brentuximab vedotin exposure. Magnetic negative selection of thawed PBMCs was the method by which CD4+ T cells were purified. Complete response, partial response or progressive disease were the best responses. Sequencing was performed with immunoSEQ multiplex PCR; in TCRdb, only in-frame clones are kept and a portion is missing. Of around 13,000 clones listed, approximately 87% were seen once; the top ten hold roughly 0.46%.

The sequenced sample was CD4+ T cells from blood, obtained at baseline. The chain employs TRBV28 and TRBJ1-2, with 8 bases matching TRBD1. This receptor was obtained from a human donor with classical Hodgkin lymphoma. CDR3 nucleotides: TGTGCCAGCAGGGATACAGGGGGTCCCTATGGCTACACCTTC. Translating gives CASRDTGGPYGYTF.